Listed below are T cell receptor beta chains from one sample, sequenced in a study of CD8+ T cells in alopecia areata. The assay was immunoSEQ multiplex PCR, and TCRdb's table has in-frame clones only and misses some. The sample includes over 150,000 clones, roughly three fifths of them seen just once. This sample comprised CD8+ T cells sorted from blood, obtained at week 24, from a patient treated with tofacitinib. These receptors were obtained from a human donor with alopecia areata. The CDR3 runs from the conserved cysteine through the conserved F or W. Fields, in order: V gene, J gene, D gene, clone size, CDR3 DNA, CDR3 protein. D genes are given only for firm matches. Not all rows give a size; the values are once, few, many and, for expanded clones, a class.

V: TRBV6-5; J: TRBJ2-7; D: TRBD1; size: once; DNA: TGTGCCAGCAGTTGGACAGGGGACGAGCAGTACTTC; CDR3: CASSWTGDEQYF
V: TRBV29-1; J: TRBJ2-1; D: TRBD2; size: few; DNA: TGCAGCGTCGACCGGACTAGCGGGTCCTACAATGAGCAGTTCTTC; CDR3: CSVDRTSGSYNEQFF
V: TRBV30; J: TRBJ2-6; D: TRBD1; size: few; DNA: TGTGCCTGGAGTGGGGGACAGGGTTCTGGGGCCAACGTCCTGACTTTC; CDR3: CAWSGGQGSGANVLTF
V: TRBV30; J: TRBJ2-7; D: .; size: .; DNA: TGTGCCTGGAGTGTAGCCGCTTACGAGCAGTACTTC; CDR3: CAWSVAAYEQYF
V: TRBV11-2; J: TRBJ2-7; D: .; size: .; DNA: TGTGCCAGCAGCTTAGATTGGGGCATCTACGAGCAGTACTTC; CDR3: CASSLDWGIYEQYF
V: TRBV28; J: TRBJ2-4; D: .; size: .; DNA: TGTGCCAGCAGTTTATGGTCGCAGGGAACCAAAAACATTCAGTACTTC; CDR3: CASSLWSQGTKNIQYF
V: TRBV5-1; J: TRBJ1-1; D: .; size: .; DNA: TGCGCCAGCAGCTTGCTCGGAGCCGCAGGTGGTGAAGCTTTCTTT; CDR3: CASSLLGAAGGEAFF
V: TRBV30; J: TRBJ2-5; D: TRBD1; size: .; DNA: TGTGCCTGGAGTGAGGGACAGGGTAGTAAGACCCAGTACTTC; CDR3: CAWSEGQGSKTQYF
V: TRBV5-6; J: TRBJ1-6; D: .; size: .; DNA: TGTGCCAGCAGCTTGGCTACAGTATACTCCTATAATTCACCCCTCCACTTT; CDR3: CASSLATVYSYNSPLHF
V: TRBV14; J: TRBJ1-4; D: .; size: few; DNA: TGTGCCAGCAGCCCATGGGGGGAAGATGAAAAACTGTTTTTT; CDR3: CASSPWGEDEKLFF
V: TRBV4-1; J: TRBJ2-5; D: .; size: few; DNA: TGCGCCAGCAGCCAAGCTAGAAATTCGTTTGAGACCCAGTACTTC; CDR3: CASSQARNSFETQYF
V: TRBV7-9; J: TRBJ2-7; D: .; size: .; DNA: TGTGCCAGCAGCTTAGGCATGGATGGGTACGAGCAGTACTTC; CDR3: CASSLGMDGYEQYF
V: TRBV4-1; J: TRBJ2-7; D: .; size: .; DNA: TGCGCCAGCAGCCAAGTCCCTTGGGGGTTCTACGAGCAGTGCTTC; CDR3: CASSQVPWGFYEQCF
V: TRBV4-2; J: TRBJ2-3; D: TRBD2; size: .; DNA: TGTGCCAGCAGCCAAGATCTAGCGGGGGGCACAGATACGCAGTATTTT; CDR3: CASSQDLAGGTDTQYF
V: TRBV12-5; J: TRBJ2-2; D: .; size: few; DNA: TGTGCTAGTGGTTTGCAACACACCGGGGAGCTGTTTTTT; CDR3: CASGLQHTGELFF
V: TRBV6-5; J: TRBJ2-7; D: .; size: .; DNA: TGTGCCAGCAGTTACGGACAGACCTACGAGCAGTACTTC; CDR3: CASSYGQTYEQYF
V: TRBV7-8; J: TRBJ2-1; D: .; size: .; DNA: TGTGCCAGCAGCCCGCAGGGTGAGCAGTTCTTC; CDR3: CASSPQGEQFF
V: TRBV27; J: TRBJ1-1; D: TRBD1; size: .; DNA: TGTGCCAGCAGTCCGGGGACAGCCCTACCTGAAGCTTTCTTT; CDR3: CASSPGTALPEAFF
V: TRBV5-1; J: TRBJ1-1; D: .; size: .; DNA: TGCGCCAGCAGCTTGGTCAGGTTACCGGGAATGGACACTGAAGCTTTCTTT; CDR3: CASSLVRLPGMDTEAFF
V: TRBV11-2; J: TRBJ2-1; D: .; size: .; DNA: TGTGCCAGCAGCTTAGTCTCCTACAATGAGCAGTTCTTC; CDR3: CASSLVSYNEQFF
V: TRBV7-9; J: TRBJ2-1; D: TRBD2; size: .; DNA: TGTGCCAGCAGCCCTCGGACTAGCGGGATTAGGGATGAGCAGTTCTTC; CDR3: CASSPRTSGIRDEQFF
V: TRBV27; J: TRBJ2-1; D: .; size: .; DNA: TGTGCCAGCAGTTTTGGGGCAAGCTACTCCTACAATGAGCAGTTCTTC; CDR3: CASSFGASYSYNEQFF
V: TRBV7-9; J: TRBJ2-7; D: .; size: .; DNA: TGTGCCAGCAGCCCTTCTGGGCGCCCCTACGAGCAGTACTTC; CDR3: CASSPSGRPYEQYF
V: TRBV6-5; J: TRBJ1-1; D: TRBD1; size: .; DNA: TGTGCCATTGCGGGGACAGGTGGTACTGAAGCTTTCTTT; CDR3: CAIAGTGGTEAFF
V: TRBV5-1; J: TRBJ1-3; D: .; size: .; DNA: TGCGCCAGCAGCTTGAGTGGACAAGGAAACACCATATATTTT; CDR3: CASSLSGQGNTIYF
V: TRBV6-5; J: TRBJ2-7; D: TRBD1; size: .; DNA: TGTGCCAGCAGCTCCGGGACAGCAGGCTACGAGCAGTACTTC; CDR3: CASSSGTAGYEQYF
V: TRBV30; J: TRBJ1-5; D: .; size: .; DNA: TGTGCCTGGAGTTCGGGGGAGGATCAGCCCCAGCATTTT; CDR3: CAWSSGEDQPQHF
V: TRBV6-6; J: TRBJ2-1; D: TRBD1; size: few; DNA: TGTGCCAGCAGTGACTGGACAGGGATGGGTAATGAGCAGTTCTTC; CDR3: CASSDWTGMGNEQFF
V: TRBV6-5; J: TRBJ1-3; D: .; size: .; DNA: TGTGCCAGCAGTAAAGACAGCTCTGGAAACACCATATATTTT; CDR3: CASSKDSSGNTIYF
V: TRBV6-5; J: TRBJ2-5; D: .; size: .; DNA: TGTGCCAGCAGTTCGGGGGAGACCCAGTACTTC; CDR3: CASSSGETQYF
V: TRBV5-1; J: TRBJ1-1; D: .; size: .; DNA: TGCGCCAGCAGCTTGGAACGACAGGCGAACACTGAAGCTTTCTTT; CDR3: CASSLERQANTEAFF
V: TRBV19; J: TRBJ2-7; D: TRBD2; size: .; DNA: TGTGCCAGTAGCAATGGACTAGCGGGGACTTACGAGCAGTACTTC; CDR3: CASSNGLAGTYEQYF
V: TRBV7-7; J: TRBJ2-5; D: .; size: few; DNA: TGTGCTAGCAGCCTCCGGGCAGGGGATGAAGAGACCCAGTACTTC; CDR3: CASSLRAGDEETQYF
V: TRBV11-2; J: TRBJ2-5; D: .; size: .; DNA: TGTGCCAGCTGGAGCGGCGGGGCCGGGGAGACCCAGTACTTC; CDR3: CASWSGGAGETQYF
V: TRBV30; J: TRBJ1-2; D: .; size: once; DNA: TGTGCCTGGAGGAAGGCTAACTATGGCTACACCTTC; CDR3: CAWRKANYGYTF
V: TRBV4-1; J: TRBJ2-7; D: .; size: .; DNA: TGCGCCAGCAGCCAAGATACGGGACGGATTTACGAGCAGTACTTC; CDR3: CASSQDTGRIYEQYF
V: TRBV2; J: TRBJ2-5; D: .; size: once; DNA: TGTGCCAGCGGTAGGCACTCCCAAGAGACCCAGTACTTC; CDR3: CASGRHSQETQYF
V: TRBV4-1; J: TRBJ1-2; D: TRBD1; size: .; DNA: TGCGCCAGCAGCCTTTCTCCGGGACAGGCTAGTTATGGCTACACCTTC; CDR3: CASSLSPGQASYGYTF
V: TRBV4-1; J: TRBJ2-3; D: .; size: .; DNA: TGCGCCAGCAGTGGAGGGGGCGGAGGCACAGATACGCAGTATTTT; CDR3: CASSGGGGGTDTQYF
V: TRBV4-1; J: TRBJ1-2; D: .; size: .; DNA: TGCGCCAGCAGCCAAGATCCCCCTCGCGGCTACACCTTC; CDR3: CASSQDPPRGYTF
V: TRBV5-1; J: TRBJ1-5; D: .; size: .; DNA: TGCGCCAGCAGCCCGGAGGGCAATCAGCCCCAGCATTTT; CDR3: CASSPEGNQPQHF
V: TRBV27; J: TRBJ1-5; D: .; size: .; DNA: TGTGCCAGCAGAGGGACGGAACTCGATAGCAATCAGCCCCAGCATTTT; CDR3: CASRGTELDSNQPQHF
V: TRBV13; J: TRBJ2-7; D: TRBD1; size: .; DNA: TGTGCCAGCAGCTTCGGCAGGGGGCAAAACGAGCAGTACTTC; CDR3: CASSFGRGQNEQYF
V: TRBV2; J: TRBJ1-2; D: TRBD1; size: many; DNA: TGTGCCAGCAGTCCCCTCGGCACAGGGGCCTATGGCTACACCTTC; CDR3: CASSPLGTGAYGYTF
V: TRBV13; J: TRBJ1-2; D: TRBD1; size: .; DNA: TGTGCCAGCAGCTCGAGGACAGGCCAACCTACTAACTATGGCTACACCTTC; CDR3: CASSSRTGQPTNYGYTF
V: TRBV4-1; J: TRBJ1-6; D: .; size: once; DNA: TGCGCCAGCAGCCAAGGCCTACGACAGGTAAATGGACCCCTCCACTTT; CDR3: CASSQGLRQVNGPLHF
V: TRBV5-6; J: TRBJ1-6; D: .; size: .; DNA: TGTGCCAGCAGCCTGTCCCTGGACGGGATTAGGTCACCCCTCCACTTT; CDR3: CASSLSLDGIRSPLHF
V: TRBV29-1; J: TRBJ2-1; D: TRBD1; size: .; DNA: TGCAGCGTTGAACTGGAAGACAGGGGCGATGAGCAGTTCTTC; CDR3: CSVELEDRGDEQFF
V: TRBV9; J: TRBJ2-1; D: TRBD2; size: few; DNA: TGTGCCAGCAGCGTAGAAGCGGGGAGGTCCTACAATGAGCAGTTCTTC; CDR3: CASSVEAGRSYNEQFF
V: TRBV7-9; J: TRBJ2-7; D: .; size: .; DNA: TGTGCCAGCAGCTTAGCACAGACGTACGAGCAGTACTTC; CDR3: CASSLAQTYEQYF
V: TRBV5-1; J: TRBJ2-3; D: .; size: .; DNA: TGCGCCAGCAGCTTGGGGCAGCTCCAATTACACACAGATACGCAGTATTTT; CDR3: CASSLGQLQLHTDTQYF
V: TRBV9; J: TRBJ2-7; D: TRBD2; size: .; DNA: TGTGCCAGCAGCGTTAGCGGGGGTCTTTCCTACGAGCAGTACTTC; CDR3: CASSVSGGLSYEQYF
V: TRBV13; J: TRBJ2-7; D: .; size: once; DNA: TGTGCCAGCAGCCTCCCGAAGGGCTCCTACGAGCAGTACTTC; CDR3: CASSLPKGSYEQYF
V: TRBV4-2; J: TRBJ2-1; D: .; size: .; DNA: TGTGCCAGCAGCCAAGAAGAGGTTGAGCAGTTCTTC; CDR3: CASSQEEVEQFF
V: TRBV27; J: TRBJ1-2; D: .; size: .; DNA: TGTGCCAGCCAGTCCTATCAAGGAGGTGGCTACACCTTC; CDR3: CASQSYQGGGYTF
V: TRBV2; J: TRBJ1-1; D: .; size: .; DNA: TGTGCCAACACTGAAGCTTTCTTT; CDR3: CANTEAFF
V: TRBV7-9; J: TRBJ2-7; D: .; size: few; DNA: TGTGCCAGCAGCCATGCAGGGGCCGAGCAGTACTTC; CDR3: CASSHAGAEQYF